Below are 27 T cell receptor beta chains sequenced from a single sample in a study of blood T cell repertoires in COVID-19. The protocol was immunoSEQ multiplex PCR, while the TCRdb copy is restricted to in-frame clones and leaves out a portion. The table shows approximately 44,000 clones, with roughly 90% occurring only once. The sequenced sample consisted of peripheral blood. These receptors all come from an elderly woman with acute or convalescent COVID-19.

The CDR3 region is CASSLGPTGIGETQYF. CDR3 bases: TGTGCCAGCAGCTTGGGGCCTACAGGGATCGGGGAGACCCAGTACTTC. This chain connects TRBV7-7 to TRBJ2-5; TRBD1 is a possible D gene (6 bases). The CDR3 has 16 residues. Germline values: CDR1 SSHAT, CDR2 FNYEAQ (reference sequence). Deletions cut 3 bases from V and 5 bases from J, with 19 bases between.

CDR3 in DNA: TGTGCCAGCACCCGGGACATGGGAGACGATGAGCAGTTCTTC. Translated, it gives CASTRDMGDDEQFF. The genes are TRBV5-4 and TRBJ2-1, with D tentatively TRBD1 (6 bases). This CDR3 spans 14 amino acids. Germline CDR1 SGHNT, CDR2 YYREEE (reference sequence). Trimming left V 6 bases short and J 8 bases short, with 18 bases between. Looking up the rest from reference TRBV5-4 and TRBJ2-1 gives the full variable domain: ETGVTQSPTHLIKTRGQQVTLRCSSQSGHNTVSWYQQALGQGPQFIFQYYREEENGRGNFPPRFSGLQFPNYSSELNVNALELDDSALYLCASTRDMGDDEQFFGPGTRLTVL.

On this clone itself: The sample has other DNA sequences that encode this CDR3 too. V usage is TRBV6-5 and J usage is TRBJ1-5; 9 nucleotides agree with TRBD1. V lost 6 bases to trimming and J lost 1 base; unmatched junction nucleotides: 4. Germline loops: CDR1 MNHEY, CDR2 SVGAGI. CDR3 length: 15 amino acids. The CDR3 DNA follows: TGTGCCAGCAGACAGGACAGGGGAAGCAATCAGCCCCAGCATTTT. Its protein product is CASRQDRGSNQPQHF.

The CDR3 DNA reads as TGTGCCATCACCGCCGACAGAGGTACTGAAGCTTTCTTT. Translated, it gives CAITADRGTEAFF. This chain connects TRBV10-3 to TRBJ1-1, with D maybe TRBD1 (5 bases). The V gene lost 7 bases and the J gene lost 5 bases, with 14 bases spanning the gap. There are 13 residues in the CDR3. Looked up from germline, CDR1 is ENHRY and CDR2 is SYGVKD.

This clone is a singleton in its sample. The V call is TRBV11-2, the J call TRBJ1-2; 7 nucleotides agree with TRBD1. The CDR3 is 15 residues long. CDR1 is SGHAT and CDR2 is FQNNGV in the germline V gene. The trim removed 2 bases at V and 6 bases at J, leaving 9 bases unmatched. CDR3 sequence (DNA): TGTGCCAGCAGCTTAAGCTCCGGGACAGACGATGGCTACACCTTC. Amino acids: CASSLSSGTDDGYTF.

The chain has TRBV5-1 and TRBJ1-1; 10 bases are shared with TRBD1. CDR1 is SGHRS, CDR2 YFSETQ, per germline. The V segment lost 7 bases and the J segment 5 bases; nucleotides outside the gene matches: 5. This CDR3 spans 13 amino acids. The CDR3 nucleotides are TGCGCCAGCCGGGGACAGGGGTTGACTGAAGCTTTCTTT. Its translation is CASRGQGLTEAFF.

The V and J genes are TRBV4-1 and TRBJ2-2; TRBD2 agrees at 9 bases. The CDR3 spans 16 residues. The germline CDR1 and CDR2 sequences are MGHRA and YSYEKL. The V and J ends lost 4 bases and 1 base, in that order; junction bases with no gene match: 4. The CDR3 protein is CASSLNSGGNTGELFF. In DNA, the CDR3 is TGCGCCAGCAGCCTAAATAGCGGGGGGAACACCGGGGAGCTGTTTTTT.

This clone was picked up one time. The genes are TRBV30 and TRBJ1-1; 7 positions agree with TRBD1. The ends lost 3 bases at V and 11 bases at J; junction bases unmatched: 18. CDR1 and CDR2 (germline): GTSNPN, SVGIG (reference sequence). This CDR3 is 15 amino acids long. The DNA for the CDR3 is TGTGCCTGGAGCGGCCCTCAGACAGGGCGGGGTGACGCTTTCTTT. This translates into CAWSGPQTGRGDAFF. Full variable domain (outside the CDR3, taken from reference TRBV30 and TRBJ1-1): SQTIHQWPATLVQPVGSPLSLECTVEGTSNPNLYWYRQAAGRGLQLLFYSVGIGQISSEVPQNLSASRPQDRQFILSSKKLLLSDSGFYLCAWSGPQTGRGDAFFGQGTRLTVV.

The rearrangement uses TRBV3-1 (or the pseudogene TRBV3-2) and TRBJ2-7, with D perhaps matching TRBD1 (5 bases). From germline, CDR1 is LGHDT and CDR2 YNNKEL (reference sequence). Trimming left V 1 base short and J 8 bases short, with 15 bases between. The CDR3 consists of 14 residues. CDR3 DNA sequence: TGTGCCAGCAGCCAAGGGACACCAACCCTCCAGCAGTACTTC. Its translation is CASSQGTPTLQQYF.

The chain uses TRBV11-1 and TRBJ2-7; 9 bases agree with TRBD2. The CDR3 totals 15 residues. Germline V lookup: CDR1 SGHAT, CDR2 FQDESV (reference sequence). Unmatched junction bases numbered 10, after V lost 5 bases and J lost 5 bases. CDR3 residues: CASSPPTSGGNEQYF. CDR3 nucleotides: TGTGCCAGCAGCCCGCCGACTAGCGGCGGTAACGAGCAGTACTTC. The complete variable domain, with remaining parts taken from reference TRBV11-1 and TRBJ2-7, reads EAEVAQSPRYKITEKSQAVAFWCDPISGHATLYWYRQILGQGPELLVQFQDESVVDDSQLPKDRFSAERLKGVDSTLKIQPAELGDSAMYLCASSPPTSGGNEQYFGPGTRLTVT.

This clone appeared a few times. This sequence joins TRBV9 and TRBJ1-1, with a tentative D call TRBD1 (5 bases). In germline, CDR1 is SGDLS, CDR2 YYNGEE. The CDR3 has 15 residues. V shed 2 bases and J shed 1 base, with 12 bases lying between them. CDR3 DNA: TGTGCCAGCAGCGTTCCCGACAGCCCGAACACTGAAGCTTTCTTT. Translation: CASSVPDSPNTEAFF. The complete variable domain, with remaining parts taken from reference TRBV9 and TRBJ1-1, reads DSGVTQTPKHLITATGQRVTLRCSPRSGDLSVYWYQQSLDQGLQFLIQYYNGEERAKGNILERFSAQQFPDLHSELNLSSLELGDSALYFCASSVPDSPNTEAFFGQGTRLTVV.

The chain recombines TRBV4-1 with TRBJ1-2; D might be TRBD1 (6 bases). Per the germline V gene, CDR1 is MGHRA and CDR2 is YSYEKL. The CDR3 sequence is 15 residues long. V was clipped by 0 bases and J by 4 bases, with 12 bases between them. CDR3 in amino acids: CASSQEQDSAYGYTF. In DNA form, the CDR3 reads TGCGCCAGCAGCCAAGAGCAGGACAGTGCCTATGGCTACACCTTC.

The CDR3 region is CASTLAGTDTQYF. The CDR3 DNA follows: TGTGCCAGCACCTTGGCGGGAACAGATACGCAGTATTTT. The chain carries TRBV27 and TRBJ2-3; D is perhaps TRBD2 (6 bases). The germline gives CDR1 MNHEY, CDR2 SMNVEV (reference sequence). The CDR3 contains 13 residues. The V end was cut by 7 bases, the J end by 3 bases, with 11 bases between.

The chain carries TRBV27 and TRBJ2-3; 11 bases align to TRBD1. The CDR3 has 16 amino acids. The germline gives CDR1 MNHEY, CDR2 SMNVEV (reference sequence). J was trimmed by 3 bases and V by 5 bases; bases with no gene match: 7. CDR3 sequence: CASSPQGTGGTDTQYF. The CDR3 DNA is TGTGCCAGCAGTCCCCAGGGGACAGGGGGAACAGATACGCAGTATTTT.

The chain links TRBV19 to TRBJ2-3; tentative D call: TRBD1 (5 bases). Trimming stripped 3 bases from V and 2 bases from J, with 15 bases between. Germline lookup yields CDR1 LNHDA and CDR2 SQIVND (reference sequence). CDR3 length equals 16 residues. The CDR3 region is CASSITFDSPTDTQYF. The CDR3 DNA follows: TGTGCCAGTAGTATCACATTCGACAGCCCCACAGATACGCAGTATTTT.

The rearrangement uses TRBV5-8 and TRBJ1-4, with 7 bases aligning to TRBD1. Trimming at V came to 6 bases and at J to 8 bases, leaving 10 bases not matched to a gene. CDR1 is SGHTS and CDR2 is YDEGEE in the germline V gene. CDR3 length equals 14 residues. The CDR3 protein is CASTRGTAREKLFF. Written as DNA, the CDR3 is TGTGCCAGCACCCGCGGGACAGCGCGAGAAAAACTGTTTTTT. Full variable domain (rest looked up from reference TRBV5-8 and TRBJ1-4): EAGVTQSPTHLIKTRGQQATLRCSPISGHTSVYWYQQALGLGLQFLLWYDEGEERNRGNFPPRFSGRQFPNYSSELNVNALELEDSALYLCASTRGTAREKLFFGSGTQLSVL.

The chain combines TRBV28 with TRBJ2-5, with 7 nucleotides matching TRBD1. Germline V CDR1 and CDR2: MDHEN, SYDVKM. The CDR3 runs 16 residues. Germline trimming cut 0 bases from V and 5 bases from J; bases unmatched to any gene: 9. CDR3 residues: CASSLWRQGQSETQYF. The CDR3, as DNA: TGTGCCAGCAGTTTATGGCGACAGGGACAGTCGGAGACCCAGTACTTC.

This chain connects TRBV7-9 to TRBJ2-7, with D possibly matching TRBD1 (6 bases). Trimming removed 7 bases at V and 0 bases at J, with 10 bases between. Germline CDR1 reads SEHNR; CDR2 reads FQNEAQ (reference sequence). The CDR3 is made up of 13 amino acids. The CDR3 region has the DNA TGTGCCAGCAACTCGGACAGCTCCTACGAGCAGTACTTC. The encoded protein is CASNSDSSYEQYF. The variable domain in full, completed from reference TRBV7-9 and TRBJ2-7, reads DTGVSQNPRHKITKRGQNVTFRCDPISEHNRLYWYRQTLGQGPEFLTYFQNEAQLEKSRLLSDRFSAERPKGSFSTLEIQRTEQGDSAMYLCASNSDSSYEQYFGPGTRLTVT.

The gene calls are TRBV10-1 and TRBJ2-7; 11 bases are a match to TRBD2. The CDR3 runs to 14 residues. Germline assignment: CDR1 WNHNN and CDR2 SYGVQD (reference sequence). J lost 5 bases, V lost 5 bases, and 5 bases had no gene match. Here the CDR3 DNA reads TGCGCCAGCAGTCCTAGCGGGGGGTTCGACGAGCAGTACTTC. Translation: CASSPSGGFDEQYF.

This sequence joins TRBV28 and TRBJ2-7; TRBD1 aligns across 8 bases. Trimming took 4 bases from V and 6 from J; bases not matched to a gene: 20. The CDR3 sequence is 18 residues long. Germline loops: CDR1 MDHEN, CDR2 SYDVKM. CDR3 region: CASSSPDRAPFGLGEQYV. CDR3 nucleotide sequence: TGTGCCAGCAGTTCACCGGACAGGGCCCCCTTTGGATTGGGCGAGCAGTACGTC.

The chain couples TRBV9 to TRBJ2-1, with TRBD1 matching over 7 bases. The CDR3 consists of 14 residues. Trimming cost V 4 bases and J 8 bases; bases outside gene matches: 9. The germline V gene encodes CDR1 SGDLS and CDR2 YYNGEE. CDR3 in amino acids: CASSPLQGLHEQFF. The DNA of the CDR3 is TGTGCCAGCAGCCCACTACAGGGGCTCCATGAGCAGTTCTTC.

The chain couples TRBV3-1 (or the pseudogene TRBV3-2) to TRBJ2-1; TRBD2 matches at 10 bases. CDR1 and CDR2 from the germline V gene are LGHDT and YNNKEL (reference sequence). The CDR3 contains 13 residues. J was trimmed by 8 bases and V by 4 bases; bases with no gene match: 2. The CDR3 loop reads CASSLLAGDEQFF. CDR3 bases: TGTGCCAGCAGCCTCCTAGCGGGGGATGAGCAGTTCTTC.

This chain connects TRBV3-1 (or the pseudogene TRBV3-2) to TRBJ2-5; the D gene is possibly TRBD2 (7 bases). Germline V gene sequence: CDR1 LGHDT, CDR2 YNNKEL (reference sequence). This CDR3 is 15 amino acids long. The V end lost 2 bases, the J end lost 4 bases, and 14 bases lay between the germline ends. CDR3 region: CASSQLGGLGETQYF. CDR3 nucleotides: TGTGCCAGCAGCCAACTGGGGGGGCTGGGAGAGACCCAGTACTTC.

The V call is TRBV27, the J call TRBJ2-7; 11 bases are a match to TRBD1. The CDR3 is 15 residues long. The trim removed 5 bases at V and 6 bases at J, leaving 9 bases unmatched. Per the germline V gene, CDR1 is MNHEY and CDR2 is SMNVEV (reference sequence). The chain's CDR3 is CASSHTRTGGGEQYF. The CDR3 coding sequence is TGTGCCAGCAGTCACACCCGGACAGGGGGCGGCGAGCAGTACTTC.

The V gene is TRBV18, the J gene TRBJ2-7, with a tentative D call TRBD2 (6 bases). Trimming stripped 6 bases from V and 0 bases from J, with 12 bases between. Germline assignment: CDR1 KGHSH and CDR2 LQKENI. The CDR3 runs 14 residues. CDR3 residues: CASSRDQSSYEQYF. The DNA of the CDR3 is TGTGCCAGCTCGCGGGACCAGAGCTCCTACGAGCAGTACTTC.

The rearrangement uses TRBV13 and TRBJ1-5; D is unclear. V was trimmed by 0 bases and J by 5 bases, leaving 8 bases between them. The CDR3 is 14 amino acids. Germline loops: CDR1 PRHDT, CDR2 FYEKMQ (reference sequence). The CDR3, as DNA: TGTGCCAGCAGCTTAGGAGGCGGGGATCAGCCCCAGCATTTT. Its translation is CASSLGGGDQPQHF.

In the case of this clone: Germline is not matched at one junction end, which may reflect a read error. Other DNA sequences of this sample code for an identical CDR3. This chain joins TRBV2 and TRBJ2-2; 10 bases line up with TRBD1. This CDR3 comprises 15 residues. Germline-derived CDR1 and CDR2 are SNHLY and FYNNEI. The DNA of the CDR3 is TGTGCTAGCAGTGACGGGACAGGGGCCACCGGGGAGCTGTTTTTT. The encoded protein is CASSDGTGATGELFF.